This TCR beta chain was sequenced during a study of T-cell reconstitution after alpha-beta-depleted transplantation in children. V gave up 3 bases and J gave up 6 bases; unmatched junction bases: 16. CDR3 length: 19 residues. Germline V CDR1 and CDR2: SGHAT, FQDESV (reference sequence). Preparation of the TCRbeta library used unique molecular identifiers. TCRdb used MiXCR to reprocess the PCR reads, holding one entry per CDR3 protein. The data show roughly 300,000 distinct CDR3 sequences, about a tenth seen once. This clonotype was observed a few times. The material sequenced was PBMCs from the stem cell graft donor, taken from the stem cell graft. This sequence joins TRBV11-1 and TRBJ2-3; 12 bases match TRBD2. The source of this sequence is a human donor who donated a stem cell graft to a child with acute lymphoblastic leukemia. In nucleotides, the CDR3 is TGTGCCAGCAGCTTCCTAATTCGACTAGCGGGAGATGCGTCGGATACGCAGTATTTT. Translated: CASSFLIRLAGDASDTQYF. Supplemented by reference TRBV11-1 and TRBJ2-3, the full variable domain reads EAEVAQSPRYKITEKSQAVAFWCDPISGHATLYWYRQILGQGPELLVQFQDESVVDDSQLPKDRFSAERLKGVDSTLKIQPAELGDSAMYLCASSFLIRLAGDASDTQYFGPGTRLTVL.